Listed below are T cell receptor beta chains from one sample, sequenced in a study of memory CD4+ T cells and cytomegalovirus serostatus. Using immunoSEQ multiplex PCR, the repertoire was profiled, and TCRdb retains in-frame clones only, with some absent. The sample records tens of thousands of clones, over 65% being singletons. The sequencing input was memory CD4+ T cells from blood. Receptors were obtained from an adult in good health and CMV-seronegative. Both conserved end residues are part of each CDR3. Fields, in order: J gene, V gene, CDR3 protein.

j_call: TRBJ2-4
v_call: TRBV5-1
cdr3_aa: CASSLVTGAKNIQYF

j_call: TRBJ1-4
v_call: TRBV6-5
cdr3_aa: CASRPLHVGKLFF

j_call: TRBJ1-1
v_call: TRBV5-1
cdr3_aa: CASSAQGAGTEAFF

j_call: TRBJ1-1
v_call: TRBV12-5
cdr3_aa: CASGLAKGGGTEAFF

j_call: TRBJ2-1
v_call: TRBV7-3
cdr3_aa: CASSSGTNNEQFF

j_call: TRBJ1-1
v_call: TRBV14
cdr3_aa: CASSLTGGTEAFF

j_call: TRBJ1-4
v_call: TRBV5-1
cdr3_aa: CASSLDGGSANEKLFF

j_call: TRBJ2-1
v_call: TRBV18
cdr3_aa: CASSWTDYNEQFF

j_call: TRBJ2-5
v_call: TRBV11-2
cdr3_aa: CASSLSTGETQYF

j_call: TRBJ1-4
v_call: TRBV28
cdr3_aa: CASSASGGANEKLFF

j_call: TRBJ1-1
v_call: TRBV27
cdr3_aa: CASSLPYGVAFF

j_call: TRBJ2-7
v_call: TRBV6-5
cdr3_aa: CASSYGTTYEQYF

j_call: TRBJ1-5
v_call: TRBV28
cdr3_aa: CASRNRDQPQHF

j_call: TRBJ2-1
v_call: TRBV18
cdr3_aa: CASSRQNNEQFF

j_call: TRBJ2-3
v_call: TRBV11-3
cdr3_aa: CASSLGQGNLDTQYF

j_call: TRBJ2-7
v_call: TRBV27
cdr3_aa: CASSQAGLVGEQYF

j_call: TRBJ2-7
v_call: TRBV28
cdr3_aa: CASIPVGTPSYEQYF

j_call: TRBJ1-2
v_call: TRBV5-6
cdr3_aa: CASSRWTGRFANYGYTF

j_call: TRBJ2-3
v_call: TRBV2
cdr3_aa: CASNRFTDTQYF

j_call: TRBJ1-5
v_call: TRBV7-2
cdr3_aa: CASGKNNQPQHF

j_call: TRBJ2-1
v_call: TRBV2
cdr3_aa: CANDGTGGIGDEQFF

j_call: TRBJ2-5
v_call: TRBV18
cdr3_aa: CASSPLRQGGSQETQYF